This T cell receptor beta chain was found in a study of cytomegalovirus exposure and HLA in healthy donors. Between the trimmed V and J ends, which lost 4 bases and 1 base, there was a span of 11 bases. The germline CDR1 and CDR2 sequences are SGHNT and YYREEE (reference sequence). The CDR3 runs 14 residues. Primers for the PCR totalled 60 Vbeta and 13 Jbeta. The method was immunoSEQ multiplex PCR; TCRdb's version includes in-frame clones alone and lacks a portion of them. The table includes roughly 150,000 clones, roughly 80% detected once. Material for sequencing was PBMCs. The genes are TRBV5-4 and TRBJ2-5; tentative D call: TRBD1 (6 bases). This TCR was recovered from a male donor in good health and CMV-seronegative. CDR3 in amino acids: CASSIDRSQETQYF. CDR3 sequence (DNA): TGTGCCAGCAGCATCGACAGGTCCCAAGAGACCCAGTACTTC. Together with reference TRBV5-4 and TRBJ2-5, the CDR3 gives the full variable domain: ETGVTQSPTHLIKTRGQQVTLRCSSQSGHNTVSWYQQALGQGPQFIFQYYREEENGRGNFPPRFSGLQFPNYSSELNVNALELDDSALYLCASSIDRSQETQYFGPGTRLLVL.